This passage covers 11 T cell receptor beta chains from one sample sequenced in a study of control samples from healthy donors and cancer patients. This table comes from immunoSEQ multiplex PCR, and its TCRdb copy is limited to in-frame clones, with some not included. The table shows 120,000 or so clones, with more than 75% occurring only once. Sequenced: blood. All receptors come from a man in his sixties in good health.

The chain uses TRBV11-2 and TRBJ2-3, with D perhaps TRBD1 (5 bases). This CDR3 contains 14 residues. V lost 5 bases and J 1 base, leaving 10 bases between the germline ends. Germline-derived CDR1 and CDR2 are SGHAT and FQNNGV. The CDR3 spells CASSETVGTDTQYF. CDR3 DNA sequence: TGTGCCAGCAGCGAGACAGTAGGCACAGATACGCAGTATTTT.

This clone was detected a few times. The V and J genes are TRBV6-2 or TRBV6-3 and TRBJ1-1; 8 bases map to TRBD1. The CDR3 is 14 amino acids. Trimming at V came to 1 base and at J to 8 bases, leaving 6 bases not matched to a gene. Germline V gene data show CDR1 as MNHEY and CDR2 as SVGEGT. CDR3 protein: CASSYYAGTGEAFF. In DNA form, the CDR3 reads TGTGCCAGCAGTTACTATGCCGGGACAGGAGAAGCTTTCTTT.

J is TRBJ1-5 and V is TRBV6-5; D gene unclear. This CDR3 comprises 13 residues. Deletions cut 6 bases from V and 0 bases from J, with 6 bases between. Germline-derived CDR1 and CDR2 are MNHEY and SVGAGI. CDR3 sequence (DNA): TGTGCCAGCAGAACAAATAGCAATCAGCCCCAGCATTTT. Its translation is CASRTNSNQPQHF.

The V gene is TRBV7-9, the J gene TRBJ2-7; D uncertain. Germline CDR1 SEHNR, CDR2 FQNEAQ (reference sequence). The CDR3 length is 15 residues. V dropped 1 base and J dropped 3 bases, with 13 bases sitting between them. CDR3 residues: CASSLERGQRYEQYF. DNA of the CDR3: TGTGCCAGCAGCTTAGAACGCGGTCAGCGCTACGAGCAGTACTTC.

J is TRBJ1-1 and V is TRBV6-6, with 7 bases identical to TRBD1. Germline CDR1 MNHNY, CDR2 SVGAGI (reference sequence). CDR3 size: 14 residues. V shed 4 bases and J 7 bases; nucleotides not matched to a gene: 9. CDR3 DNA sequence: TGTGCCAGCAGTTTCAATGGGGGACAGTTTGAAGCTTTCTTT. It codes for CASSFNGGQFEAFF.

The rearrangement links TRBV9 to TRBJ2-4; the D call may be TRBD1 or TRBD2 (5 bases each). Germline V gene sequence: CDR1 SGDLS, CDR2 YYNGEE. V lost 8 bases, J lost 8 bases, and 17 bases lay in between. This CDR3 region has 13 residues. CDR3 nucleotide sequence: TGTGCCAGGACCGGGACGCCCGAGGACATTCAGTACTTC. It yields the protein CARTGTPEDIQYF.

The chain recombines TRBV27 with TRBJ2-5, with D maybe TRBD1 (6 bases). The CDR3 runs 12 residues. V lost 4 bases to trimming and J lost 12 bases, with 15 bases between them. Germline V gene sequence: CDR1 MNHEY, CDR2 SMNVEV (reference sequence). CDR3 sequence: CASSSSQGNKYF. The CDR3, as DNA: TGTGCCAGCAGTTCCTCACAGGGAAATAAGTACTTC.

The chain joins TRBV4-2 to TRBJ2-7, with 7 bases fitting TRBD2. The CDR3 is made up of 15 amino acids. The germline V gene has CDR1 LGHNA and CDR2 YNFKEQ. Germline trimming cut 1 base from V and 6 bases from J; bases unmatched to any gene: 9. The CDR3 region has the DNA TGTGCCAGCAGCCAAGTCGACGCCCGGGGGGTCGAGCAGTACTTC. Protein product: CASSQVDARGVEQYF.

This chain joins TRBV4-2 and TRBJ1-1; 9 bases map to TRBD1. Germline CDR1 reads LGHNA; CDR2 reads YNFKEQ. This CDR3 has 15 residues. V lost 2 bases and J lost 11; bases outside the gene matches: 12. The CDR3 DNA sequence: TGTGCCAGCAGCCAAACCGGGACAGGGATTGGTTCGGCTTTCTTT. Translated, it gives CASSQTGTGIGSAFF.

The CDR3 bases are TGCGCCAGCAAAGACCCGACGTCAGATACGCAGTATTTT. Protein sequence: CASKDPTSDTQYF. The chain combines TRBV5-1 with TRBJ2-3; D ambiguous. Germline-derived CDR1 and CDR2 are SGHRS and YFSETQ. There are 13 residues in the CDR3. Trimming cost V 6 bases and J 4 bases, with 12 bases left between them.

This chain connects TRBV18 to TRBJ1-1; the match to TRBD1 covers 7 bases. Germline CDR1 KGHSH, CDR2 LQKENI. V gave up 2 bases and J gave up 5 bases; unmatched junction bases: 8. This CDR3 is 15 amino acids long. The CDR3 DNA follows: TGTGCCAGCTCACCAGACCTAGGGGGCGGGACTGAAGCTTTCTTT. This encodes CASSPDLGGGTEAFF.